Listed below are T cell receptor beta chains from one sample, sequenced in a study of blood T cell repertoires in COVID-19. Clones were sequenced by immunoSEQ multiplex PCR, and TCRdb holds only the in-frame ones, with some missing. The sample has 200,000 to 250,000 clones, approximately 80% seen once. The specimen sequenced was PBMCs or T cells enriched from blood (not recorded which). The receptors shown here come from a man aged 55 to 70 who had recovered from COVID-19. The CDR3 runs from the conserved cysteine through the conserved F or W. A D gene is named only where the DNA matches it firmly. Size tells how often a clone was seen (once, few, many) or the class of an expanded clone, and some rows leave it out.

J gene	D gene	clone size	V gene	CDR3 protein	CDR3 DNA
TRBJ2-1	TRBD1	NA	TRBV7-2	CASSLLQGAYNEQFF	TGTGCCAGCAGCTTGCTACAGGGGGCCTACAATGAGCAGTTCTTC
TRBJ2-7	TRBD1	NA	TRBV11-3	CASSRGGTGVEQYF	TGTGCCAGCAGCCGGGGGGGGACAGGGGTCGAGCAGTACTTC
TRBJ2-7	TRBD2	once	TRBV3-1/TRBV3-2	CASSATSGGYEQYF	TGTGCCAGCAGCGCTACTAGCGGGGGTTACGAGCAGTACTTC
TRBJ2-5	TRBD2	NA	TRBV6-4	CASSPTSGGEETQYF	TGTGCCAGCAGCCCGACTAGCGGGGGGGAAGAGACCCAGTACTTC
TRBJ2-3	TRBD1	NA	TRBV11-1	CASSLDRGDTQYF	TGTGCCAGCAGCTTAGACAGGGGGGATACGCAGTATTTT
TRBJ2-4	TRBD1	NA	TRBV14	CASSRTGTADNIQYF	TGTGCCAGCAGCCGCACCGGGACAGCCGATAACATTCAGTACTTC
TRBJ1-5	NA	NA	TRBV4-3	CASSQDRGQPQHF	TGCGCCAGCAGCCAAGATCGAGGACAGCCCCAGCATTTT
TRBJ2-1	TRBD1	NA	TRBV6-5	CASSIRDRGRNEQFF	TGTGCCAGCAGCATCCGGGACAGGGGGCGTAATGAGCAGTTCTTC
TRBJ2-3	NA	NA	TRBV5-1	CASSLDPTDTQYF	TGCGCCAGCAGCCTAGACCCCACAGATACGCAGTATTTT
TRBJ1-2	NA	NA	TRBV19	CASTFRGGYGYTF	TGTGCCAGCACTTTCCGGGGTGGCTATGGCTACACCTTC
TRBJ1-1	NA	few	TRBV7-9	CASSLARTVMNTEAFF	TGTGCCAGCAGCTTAGCGAGGACAGTAATGAACACTGAAGCTTTCTTT